Sequencing of this T cell receptor beta chain was carried out in a study of blood T cells in healthy people across ages. Trimming pared 6 bases from V and 2 bases from J, leaving 7 bases between. Germline CDR1 reads SGHDN; CDR2 reads FVKESK. The CDR3 sequence is 12 residues long. Combining a sample-barcoded 5' primer with a J-beta primer mix, a second PCR ran for about 7 to 11 cycles. Each CDR3 protein gets one entry after TCRdb re-called the 5' RACE reads with MiXCR. Counted here are about 570,000 distinct CDR3 sequences, about 26% occurring once; the ten biggest clones make up about a fifth. The material sequenced was blood. This clonotype was obtained from a woman between 65 and 79 years old in good health. This chain links TRBV14 with TRBJ1-1; D call uncertain. The DNA of the CDR3 is TGTGCCAGCAGGGCGGCCAACACTGAAGCTTTCTTT. This codes for CASRAANTEAFF.